The clone carrying this TCR beta chain came up once. Its specificity is not known. This record belongs to a study of OX40 agonist ivuxolimab in advanced cancers. Germline values: CDR1 SEHNR, CDR2 FQNEAQ (reference sequence). V was shortened by 5 bases and J by 2 bases, with 9 bases between the two germline ends. This CDR3 comprises 13 residues. Clones were read by immunoSEQ multiplex PCR, and TCRdb kept only the in-frame ones, dropping some. The repertoire holds 40,000 to 60,000 clones, with 70% to 90% as singletons. Study results and limitations: Among the nonresponders, some also had low normalized T-cell clonal expansion. Clonal expansion by week 6 occurred in CD4+ and CD8+ blood T cells (at 0.1 to 3.0 mg/kg).

This clonotype originated in an adult with an advanced solid tumor such as melanoma, head and neck, liver or kidney cancer. Sequences were derived from CD4+ or CD8+ T cells sorted from blood, sampled in a trial of the OX40 agonist ivuxolimab. The chain uses TRBV7-9 and TRBJ1-2; TRBD1 might be the D (6 bases). This CDR3 is CASSRDTNYGYTF. CDR3 nucleotides: TGTGCCAGCAGCCGGGACACCAACTATGGCTACACCTTC.